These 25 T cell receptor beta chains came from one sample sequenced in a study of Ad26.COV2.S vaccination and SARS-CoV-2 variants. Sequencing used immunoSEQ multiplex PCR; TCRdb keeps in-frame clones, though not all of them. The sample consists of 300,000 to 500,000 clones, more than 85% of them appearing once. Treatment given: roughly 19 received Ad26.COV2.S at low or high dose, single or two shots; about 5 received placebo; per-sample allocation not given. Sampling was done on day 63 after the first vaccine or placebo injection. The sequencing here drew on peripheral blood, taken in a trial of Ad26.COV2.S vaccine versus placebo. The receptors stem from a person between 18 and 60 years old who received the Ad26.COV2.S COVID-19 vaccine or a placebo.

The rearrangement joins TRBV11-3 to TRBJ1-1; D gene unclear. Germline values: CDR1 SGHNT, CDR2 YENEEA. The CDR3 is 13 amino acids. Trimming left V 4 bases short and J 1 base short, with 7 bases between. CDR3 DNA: TGTGCCAGCAGCTCTCAGGAGAACACTGAAGCTTTCTTT. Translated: CASSSQENTEAFF.

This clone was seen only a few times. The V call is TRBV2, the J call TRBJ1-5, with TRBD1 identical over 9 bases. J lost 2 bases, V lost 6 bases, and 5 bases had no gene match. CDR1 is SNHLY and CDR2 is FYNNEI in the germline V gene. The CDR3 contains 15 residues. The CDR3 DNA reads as TGTGCCAGCAGAGACTGGACAGGGGGCAATCAGCCCCAGCATTTT. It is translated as CASRDWTGGNQPQHF.

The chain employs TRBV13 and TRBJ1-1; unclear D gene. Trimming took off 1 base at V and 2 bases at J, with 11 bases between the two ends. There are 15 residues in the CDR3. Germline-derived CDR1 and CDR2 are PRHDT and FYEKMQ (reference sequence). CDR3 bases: TGTGCCAGCAGCTTAGAAGACACACCAAACACTGAAGCTTTCTTT. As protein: CASSLEDTPNTEAFF.

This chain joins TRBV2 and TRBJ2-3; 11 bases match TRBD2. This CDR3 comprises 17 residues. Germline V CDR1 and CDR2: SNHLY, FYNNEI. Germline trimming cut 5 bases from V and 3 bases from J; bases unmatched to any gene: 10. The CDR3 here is CASSSQTTSGGTDTQYF. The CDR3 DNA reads TGTGCCAGCAGTTCCCAAACCACTAGCGGGGGAACAGATACGCAGTATTTT.

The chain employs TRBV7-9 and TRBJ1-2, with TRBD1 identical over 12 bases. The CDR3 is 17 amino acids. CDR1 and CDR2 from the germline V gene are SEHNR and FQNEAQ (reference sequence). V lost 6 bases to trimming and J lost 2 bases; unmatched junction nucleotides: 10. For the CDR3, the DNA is TGTGCCAGCAGATCGGGCCGGGACAGGGGGCGGAACTATGGCTACACCTTC. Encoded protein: CASRSGRDRGRNYGYTF.

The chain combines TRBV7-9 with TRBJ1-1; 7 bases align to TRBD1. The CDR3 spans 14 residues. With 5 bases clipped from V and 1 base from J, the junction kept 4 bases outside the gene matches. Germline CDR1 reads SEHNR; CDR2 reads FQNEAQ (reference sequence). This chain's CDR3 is CASSRDSQNTEAFF. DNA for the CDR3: TGTGCCAGCAGCAGGGACAGCCAGAACACTGAAGCTTTCTTT.

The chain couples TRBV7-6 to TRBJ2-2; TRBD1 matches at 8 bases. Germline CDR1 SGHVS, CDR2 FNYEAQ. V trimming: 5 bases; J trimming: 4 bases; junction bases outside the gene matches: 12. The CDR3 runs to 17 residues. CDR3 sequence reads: CASSPFRQGAFTGELFF. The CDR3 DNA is TGTGCCAGCAGCCCTTTTCGTCAGGGGGCCTTCACCGGGGAGCTGTTTTTT.

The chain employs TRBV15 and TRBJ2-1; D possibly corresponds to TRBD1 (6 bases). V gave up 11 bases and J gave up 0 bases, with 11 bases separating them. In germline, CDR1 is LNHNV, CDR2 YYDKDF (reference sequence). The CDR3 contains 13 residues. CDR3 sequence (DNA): TGTGCCCTAGGGGGTAGCTCCTACAATGAGCAGTTCTTC. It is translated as CALGGSSYNEQFF.

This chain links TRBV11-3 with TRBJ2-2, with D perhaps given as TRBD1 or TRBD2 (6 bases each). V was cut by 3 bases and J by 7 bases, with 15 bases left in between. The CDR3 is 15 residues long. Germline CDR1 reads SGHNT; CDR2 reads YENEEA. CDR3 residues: CASSLRGAGLGELFF. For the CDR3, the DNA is TGTGCCAGCAGCTTGAGGGGGGCCGGGCTCGGGGAGCTGTTTTTT.

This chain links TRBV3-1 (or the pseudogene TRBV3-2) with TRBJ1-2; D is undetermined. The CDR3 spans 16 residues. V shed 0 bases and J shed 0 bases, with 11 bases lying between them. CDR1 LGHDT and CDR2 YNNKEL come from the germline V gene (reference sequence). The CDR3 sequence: CASSQDSGSPNYGYTF. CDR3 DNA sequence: TGTGCCAGCAGCCAAGATAGCGGGAGTCCTAACTATGGCTACACCTTC.

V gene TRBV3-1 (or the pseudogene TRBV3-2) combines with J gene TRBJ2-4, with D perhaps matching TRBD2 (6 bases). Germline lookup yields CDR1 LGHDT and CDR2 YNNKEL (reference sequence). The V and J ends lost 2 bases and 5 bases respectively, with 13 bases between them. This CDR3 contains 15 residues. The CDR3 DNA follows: TGTGCCAGCAGCCAAATCCCGGGACTCCAAAACATTCAGTACTTC. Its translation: CASSQIPGLQNIQYF.

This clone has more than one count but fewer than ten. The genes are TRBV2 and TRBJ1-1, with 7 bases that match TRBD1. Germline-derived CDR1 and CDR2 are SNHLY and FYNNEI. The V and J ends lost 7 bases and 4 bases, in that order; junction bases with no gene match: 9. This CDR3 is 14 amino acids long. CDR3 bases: TGTGCCAGCATACGGGACAGTTACCCCACTGAAGCTTTCTTT. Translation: CASIRDSYPTEAFF.

This CDR3 is CASTESNNEQFF. In nucleotides, the CDR3 is TGTGCCAGCACCGAATCAAACAATGAGCAGTTCTTC. The V call is TRBV7-9, the J call TRBJ2-1; D not resolved. The CDR3 covers 12 residues. The germline V gene encodes CDR1 SEHNR and CDR2 FQNEAQ (reference sequence). The ends were cut back, 7 bases at V and 5 bases at J, with 9 bases in the middle.

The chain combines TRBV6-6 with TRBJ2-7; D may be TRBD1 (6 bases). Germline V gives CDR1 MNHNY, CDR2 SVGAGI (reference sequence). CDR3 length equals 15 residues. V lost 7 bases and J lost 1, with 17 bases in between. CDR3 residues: CASIPGTPASYEQYF. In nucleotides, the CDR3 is TGTGCCAGCATCCCCGGGACACCCGCATCCTACGAGCAGTACTTC.

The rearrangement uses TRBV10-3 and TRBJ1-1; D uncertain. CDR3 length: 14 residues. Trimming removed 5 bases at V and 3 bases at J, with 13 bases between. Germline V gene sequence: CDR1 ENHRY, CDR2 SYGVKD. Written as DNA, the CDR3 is TGTGCCATCAGTCGAGGGTCTCGAGACACTGAAGCTTTCTTT. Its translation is CAISRGSRDTEAFF.

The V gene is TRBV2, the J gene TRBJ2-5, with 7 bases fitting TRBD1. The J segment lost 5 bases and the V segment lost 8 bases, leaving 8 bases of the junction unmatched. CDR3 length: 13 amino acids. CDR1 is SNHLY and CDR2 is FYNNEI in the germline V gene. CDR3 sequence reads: CASRQGGRETQYF. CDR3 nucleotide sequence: TGTGCCAGCCGACAGGGTGGGCGGGAGACCCAGTACTTC.

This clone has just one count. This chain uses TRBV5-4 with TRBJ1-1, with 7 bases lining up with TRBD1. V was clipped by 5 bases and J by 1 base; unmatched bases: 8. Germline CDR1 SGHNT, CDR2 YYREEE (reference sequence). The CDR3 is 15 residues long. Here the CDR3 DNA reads TGTGCCAGCAGGCCAGACAGGGCCTCGAACACTGAAGCTTTCTTT. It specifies CASRPDRASNTEAFF.

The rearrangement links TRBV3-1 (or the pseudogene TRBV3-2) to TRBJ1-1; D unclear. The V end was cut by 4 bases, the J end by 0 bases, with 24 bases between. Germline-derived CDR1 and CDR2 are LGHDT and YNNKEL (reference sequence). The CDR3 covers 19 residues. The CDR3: CASSPKTYTTYMLNTEAFF. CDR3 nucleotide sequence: TGTGCCAGCAGCCCAAAAACCTACACTACCTATATGCTGAACACTGAAGCTTTCTTT.

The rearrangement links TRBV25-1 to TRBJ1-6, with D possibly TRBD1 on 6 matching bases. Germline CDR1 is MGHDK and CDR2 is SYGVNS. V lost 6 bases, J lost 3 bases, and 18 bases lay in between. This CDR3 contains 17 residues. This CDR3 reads CASSQGRTDIYNSPLHF. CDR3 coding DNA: TGTGCCAGCAGCCAAGGGCGGACAGACATCTATAATTCACCCCTCCACTTT. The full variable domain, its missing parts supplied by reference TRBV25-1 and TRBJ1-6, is EADIYQTPRYLVIGTGKKITLECSQTMGHDKMYWYQQDPGMELHLIHYSYGVNSTEKGDLSSESTVSRIRTEHFPLTLESARPSHTSQYLCASSQGRTDIYNSPLHFGNGTRLTVT.

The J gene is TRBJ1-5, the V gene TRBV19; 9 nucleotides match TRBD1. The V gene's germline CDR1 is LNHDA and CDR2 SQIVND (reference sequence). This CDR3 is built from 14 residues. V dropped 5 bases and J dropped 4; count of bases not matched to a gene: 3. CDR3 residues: CASSLDRGNQPQHF. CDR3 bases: TGTGCCAGTAGTCTCGACAGGGGGAATCAGCCCCAGCATTTT. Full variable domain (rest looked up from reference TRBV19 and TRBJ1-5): DGGITQSPKYLFRKEGQNVTLSCEQNLNHDAMYWYRQDPGQGLRLIYYSQIVNDFQKGDIAEGYSVSREKKESFPLTVTSAQKNPTAFYLCASSLDRGNQPQHFGDGTRLSIL.

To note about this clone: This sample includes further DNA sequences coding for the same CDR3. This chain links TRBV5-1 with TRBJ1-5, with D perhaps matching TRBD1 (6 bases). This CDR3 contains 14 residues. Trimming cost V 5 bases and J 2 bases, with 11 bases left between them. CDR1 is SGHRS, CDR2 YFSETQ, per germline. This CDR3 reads CASSPRGGNQPQHF. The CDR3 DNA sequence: TGCGCCAGCAGTCCTAGGGGGGGCAATCAGCCCCAGCATTTT. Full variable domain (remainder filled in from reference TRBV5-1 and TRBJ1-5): KAGVTQTPRYLIKTRGQQVTLSCSPISGHRSVSWYQQTPGQGLQFLFEYFSETQRNKGNFPGRFSGRQFSNSRSEMNVSTLELGDSALYLCASSPRGGNQPQHFGDGTRLSIL.

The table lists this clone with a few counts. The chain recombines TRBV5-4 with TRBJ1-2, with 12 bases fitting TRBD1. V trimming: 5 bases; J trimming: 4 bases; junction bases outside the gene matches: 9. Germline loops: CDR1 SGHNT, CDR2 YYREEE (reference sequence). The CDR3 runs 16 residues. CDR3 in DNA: TGTGCCAGCAGACCGGGACAGGGGGCTCTTGTCTATGGCTACACCTTC. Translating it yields CASRPGQGALVYGYTF.

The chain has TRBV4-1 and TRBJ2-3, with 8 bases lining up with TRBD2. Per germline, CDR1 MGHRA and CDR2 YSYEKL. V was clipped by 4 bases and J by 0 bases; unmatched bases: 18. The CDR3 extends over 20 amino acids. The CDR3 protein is CASSPGGRAGGHSSTDTQYF. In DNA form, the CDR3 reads TGCGCCAGCAGCCCAGGAGGTAGGGCGGGGGGCCATTCTAGCACAGATACGCAGTATTTT.

CDR3 sequence (DNA): TGTGCCTGGAGTGACGGTAGCTCCTACGAGCAGTACTTC. Protein product: CAWSDGSSYEQYF. The chain combines TRBV30 with TRBJ2-7; D call uncertain. Per the germline V gene, CDR1 is GTSNPN and CDR2 is SVGIG (reference sequence). The CDR3 contains 13 residues. V lost 1 base and J lost 0, with 7 bases in between.

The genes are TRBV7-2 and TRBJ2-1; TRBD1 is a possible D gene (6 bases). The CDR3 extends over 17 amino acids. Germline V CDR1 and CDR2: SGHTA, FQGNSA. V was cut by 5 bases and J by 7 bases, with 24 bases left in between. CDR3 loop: CASSRNYRVYMRNEQFF. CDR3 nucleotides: TGTGCCAGCAGCCGTAATTACAGGGTCTATATGAGGAATGAGCAGTTCTTC.